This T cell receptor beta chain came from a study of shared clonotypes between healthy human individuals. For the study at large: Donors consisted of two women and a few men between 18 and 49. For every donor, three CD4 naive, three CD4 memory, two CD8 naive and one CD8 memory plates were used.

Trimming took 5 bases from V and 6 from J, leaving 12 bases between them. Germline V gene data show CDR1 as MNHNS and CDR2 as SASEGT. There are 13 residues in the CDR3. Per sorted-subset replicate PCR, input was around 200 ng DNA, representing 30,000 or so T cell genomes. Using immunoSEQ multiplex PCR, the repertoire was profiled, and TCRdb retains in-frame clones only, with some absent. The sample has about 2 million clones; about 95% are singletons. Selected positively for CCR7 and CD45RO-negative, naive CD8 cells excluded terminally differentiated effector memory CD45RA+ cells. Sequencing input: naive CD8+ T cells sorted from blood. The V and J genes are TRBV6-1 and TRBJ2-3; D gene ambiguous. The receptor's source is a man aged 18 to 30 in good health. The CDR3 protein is CASSLPSSDTQYF. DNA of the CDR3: TGTGCCAGCAGTTTACCAAGCTCCGATACGCAGTATTTT.